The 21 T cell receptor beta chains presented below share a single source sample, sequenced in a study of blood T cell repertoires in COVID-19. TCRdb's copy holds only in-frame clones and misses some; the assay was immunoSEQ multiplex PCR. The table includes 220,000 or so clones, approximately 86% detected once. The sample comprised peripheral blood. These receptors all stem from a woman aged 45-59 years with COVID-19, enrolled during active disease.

CDR3 sequence: CASSPGTGGYGYTF. The CDR3 nucleotides read TGTGCCAGCAGCCCCGGGACAGGGGGATATGGCTACACCTTC. J is TRBJ1-2 and V is TRBV7-9; TRBD1 aligns across 11 bases. Germline assignment: CDR1 SEHNR and CDR2 FQNEAQ (reference sequence). The CDR3 runs to 14 residues. V shed 5 bases, J shed 5 bases, and the junction held 4 bases outside the gene matches.

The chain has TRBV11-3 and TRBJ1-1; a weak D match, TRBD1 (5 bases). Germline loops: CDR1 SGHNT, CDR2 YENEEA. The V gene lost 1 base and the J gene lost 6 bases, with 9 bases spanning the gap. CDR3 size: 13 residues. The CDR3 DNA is TGTGCCAGCAGCTTAGGAGTAGGGGCTGAAGCTTTCTTT. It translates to CASSLGVGAEAFF.

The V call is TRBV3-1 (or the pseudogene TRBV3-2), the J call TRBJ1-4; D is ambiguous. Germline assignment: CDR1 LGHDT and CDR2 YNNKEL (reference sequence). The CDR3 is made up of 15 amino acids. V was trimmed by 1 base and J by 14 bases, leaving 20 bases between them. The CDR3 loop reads CASSQGLTRERLLFF. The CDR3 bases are TGTGCCAGCAGCCAAGGCTTAACCCGGGAAAGGCTTCTGTTTTTT.

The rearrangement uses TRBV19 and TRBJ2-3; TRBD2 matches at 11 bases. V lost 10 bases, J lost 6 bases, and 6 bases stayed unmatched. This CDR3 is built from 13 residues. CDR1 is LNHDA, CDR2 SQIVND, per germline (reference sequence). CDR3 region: CATETSGVDTQYF. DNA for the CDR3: TGTGCCACCGAGACTAGCGGGGTGGATACGCAGTATTTT.

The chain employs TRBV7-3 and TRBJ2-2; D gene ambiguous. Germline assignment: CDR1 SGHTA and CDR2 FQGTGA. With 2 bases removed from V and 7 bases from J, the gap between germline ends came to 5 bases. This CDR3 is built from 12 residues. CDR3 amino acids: CASSLYNGELFF. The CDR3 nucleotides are TGTGCCAGCAGCTTATATAACGGGGAGCTGTTTTTT.

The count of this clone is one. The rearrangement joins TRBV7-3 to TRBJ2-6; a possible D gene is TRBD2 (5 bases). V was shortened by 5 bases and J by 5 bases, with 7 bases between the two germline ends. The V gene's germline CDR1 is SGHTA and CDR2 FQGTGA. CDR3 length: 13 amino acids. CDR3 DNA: TGTGCCAGCAGCCAGACTAGGGCCAACGTCCTGACTTTC. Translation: CASSQTRANVLTF.

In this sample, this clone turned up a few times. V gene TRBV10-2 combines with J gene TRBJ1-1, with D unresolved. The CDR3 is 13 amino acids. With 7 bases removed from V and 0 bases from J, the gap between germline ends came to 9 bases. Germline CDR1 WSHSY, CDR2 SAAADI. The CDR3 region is CASTLGMNTEAFF. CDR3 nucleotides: TGCGCCAGCACACTCGGGATGAACACTGAAGCTTTCTTT.

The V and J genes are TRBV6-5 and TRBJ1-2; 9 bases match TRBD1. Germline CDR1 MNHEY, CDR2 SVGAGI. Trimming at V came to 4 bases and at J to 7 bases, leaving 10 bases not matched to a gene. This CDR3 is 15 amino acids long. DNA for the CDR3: TGTGCCAGCAGTTCTCCCTACAGGGGGCAAGGTGGCTACACCTTC. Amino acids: CASSSPYRGQGGYTF.

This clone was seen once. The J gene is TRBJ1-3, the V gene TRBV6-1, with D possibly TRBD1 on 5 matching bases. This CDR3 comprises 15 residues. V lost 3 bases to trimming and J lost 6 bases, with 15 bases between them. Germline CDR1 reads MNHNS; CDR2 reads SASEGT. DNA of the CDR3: TGTGCCAGCAGTGATGCAGGGCAGCTTGAAAACACCATATATTTT. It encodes CASSDAGQLENTIYF.

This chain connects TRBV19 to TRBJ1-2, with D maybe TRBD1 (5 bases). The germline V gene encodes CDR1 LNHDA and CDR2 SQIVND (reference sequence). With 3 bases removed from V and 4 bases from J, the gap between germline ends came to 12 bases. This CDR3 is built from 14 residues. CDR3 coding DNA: TGTGCCAGTAGTATGTTGGGGCCCATCTATGGCTACACCTTC. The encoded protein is CASSMLGPIYGYTF.

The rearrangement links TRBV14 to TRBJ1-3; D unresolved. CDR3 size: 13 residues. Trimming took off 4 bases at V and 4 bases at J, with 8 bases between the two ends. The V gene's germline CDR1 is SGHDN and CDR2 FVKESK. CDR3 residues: CASSLRVGNTIYF. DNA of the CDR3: TGTGCCAGCAGCCTTCGCGTAGGAAACACCATATATTTT. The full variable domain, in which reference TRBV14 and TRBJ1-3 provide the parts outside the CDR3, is EAGVTQFPSHSVIEKGQTVTLRCDPISGHDNLYWYRRVMGKEIKFLLHFVKESKQDESGMPNNRFLAERTGGTYSTLKVQPAELEDSGVYFCASSLRVGNTIYFGEGSWLTVV.

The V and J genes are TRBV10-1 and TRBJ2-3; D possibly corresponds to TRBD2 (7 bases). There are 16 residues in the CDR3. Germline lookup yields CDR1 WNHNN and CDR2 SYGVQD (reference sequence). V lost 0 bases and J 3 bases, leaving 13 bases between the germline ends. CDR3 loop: CASSESGGAGTDTQYF. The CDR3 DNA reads TGCGCCAGCAGTGAGTCAGGGGGGGCCGGAACAGATACGCAGTATTTT.

Written as DNA, the CDR3 is TGTGCCAGCAGCTTCACAGGGGTTCCGGAAAAACTGTTTTTT. Residues: CASSFTGVPEKLFF. The V and J genes are TRBV7-9 and TRBJ1-4, with 7 bases fitting TRBD1. This CDR3 comprises 14 residues. Germline V gives CDR1 SEHNR, CDR2 FQNEAQ (reference sequence). Trimming at V came to 3 bases and at J to 8 bases, leaving 6 bases not matched to a gene.

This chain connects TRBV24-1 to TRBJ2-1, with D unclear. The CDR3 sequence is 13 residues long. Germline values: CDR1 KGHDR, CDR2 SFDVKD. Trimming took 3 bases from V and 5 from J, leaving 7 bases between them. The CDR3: CATSDLSDNEQFF. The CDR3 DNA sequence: TGTGCCACCAGTGATCTGTCCGACAATGAGCAGTTCTTC.

The CDR3 region is CASTLYGGANTEAFF. The CDR3, as DNA: TGTGCCAGTACCCTATACGGGGGAGCTAACACTGAAGCTTTCTTT. The chain carries TRBV19 and TRBJ1-1, with a weak D call TRBD1 (5 bases). Trimming pared 7 bases from V and 2 bases from J, leaving 17 bases between. The CDR3 spans 15 residues. Per the germline V gene, CDR1 is LNHDA and CDR2 is SQIVND (reference sequence).

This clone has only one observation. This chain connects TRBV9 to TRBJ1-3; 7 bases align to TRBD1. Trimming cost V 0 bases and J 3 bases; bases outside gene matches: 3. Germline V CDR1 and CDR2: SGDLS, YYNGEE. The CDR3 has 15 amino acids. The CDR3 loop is CASSVDTGDGNTIYF. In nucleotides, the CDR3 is TGTGCCAGCAGCGTAGATACAGGGGATGGAAACACCATATATTTT.

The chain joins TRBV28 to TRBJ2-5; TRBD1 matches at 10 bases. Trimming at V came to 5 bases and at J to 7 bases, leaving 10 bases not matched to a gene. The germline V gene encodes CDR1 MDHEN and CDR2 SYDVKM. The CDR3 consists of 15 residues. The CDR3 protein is CASSAPGTGEGTQYF. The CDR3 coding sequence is TGTGCCAGCAGTGCGCCCGGGACAGGGGAAGGGACCCAGTACTTC.

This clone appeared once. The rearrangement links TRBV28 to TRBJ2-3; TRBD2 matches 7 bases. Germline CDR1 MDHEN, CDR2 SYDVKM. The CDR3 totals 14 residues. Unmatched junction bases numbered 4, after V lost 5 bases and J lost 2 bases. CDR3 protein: CASSPLAATDTQYF. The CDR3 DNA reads TGTGCCAGCAGTCCTCTAGCGGCCACAGATACGCAGTATTTT.

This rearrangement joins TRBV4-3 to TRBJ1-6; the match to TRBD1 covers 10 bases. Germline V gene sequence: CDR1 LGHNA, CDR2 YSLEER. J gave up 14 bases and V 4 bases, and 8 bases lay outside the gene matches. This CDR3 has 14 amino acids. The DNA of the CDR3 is TGCGCCAGCAGCCCCGGGACAGGGGATCGGGCCCTCCACTTT. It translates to CASSPGTGDRALHF.

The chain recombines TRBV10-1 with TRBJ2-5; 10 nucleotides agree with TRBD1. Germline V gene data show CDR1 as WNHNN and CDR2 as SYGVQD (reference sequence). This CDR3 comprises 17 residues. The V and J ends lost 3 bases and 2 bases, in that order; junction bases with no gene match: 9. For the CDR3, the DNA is TGCGCCAGCAGTGAAGAGTATGGGACAGGGGTTCAAGAGACCCAGTACTTC. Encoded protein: CASSEEYGTGVQETQYF.

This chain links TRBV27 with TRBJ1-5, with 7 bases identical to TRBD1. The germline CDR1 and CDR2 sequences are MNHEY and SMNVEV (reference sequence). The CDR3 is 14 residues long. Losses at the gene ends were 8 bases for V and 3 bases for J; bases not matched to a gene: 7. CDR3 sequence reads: CASFRDSVNQPQHF. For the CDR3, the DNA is TGTGCCAGCTTCCGGGACAGCGTCAATCAGCCCCAGCATTTT.